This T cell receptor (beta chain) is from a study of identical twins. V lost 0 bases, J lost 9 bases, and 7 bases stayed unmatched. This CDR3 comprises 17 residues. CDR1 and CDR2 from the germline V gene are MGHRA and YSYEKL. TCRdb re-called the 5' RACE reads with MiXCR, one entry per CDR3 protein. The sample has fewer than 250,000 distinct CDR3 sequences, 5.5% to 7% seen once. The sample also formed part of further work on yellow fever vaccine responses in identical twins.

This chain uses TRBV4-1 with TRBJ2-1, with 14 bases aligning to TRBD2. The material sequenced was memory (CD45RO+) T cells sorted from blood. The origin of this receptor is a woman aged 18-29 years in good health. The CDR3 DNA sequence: TGCGCCAGCAGCCAAGAAGAGGGACTAGCGGGAGTTCGTGAGCAGTTCTTC. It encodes CASSQEEGLAGVREQFF.